A single sample gave rise to the 11 T cell receptor beta chains below, sequenced in a study of pediatric ulcerative colitis. TCRdb's table, derived via immunoSEQ multiplex PCR, lists solely in-frame clones and lacks some. The sample shows some 50,000 clones, roughly 79% of them seen only once. The rectum was sampled with one to two pinch biopsies at colonoscopy. The sequencing sample was made of gut tissue. These receptors were taken from a girl aged 5 to 17 with moderate ulcerative colitis.

This clone is categorized as large. The chain carries TRBV28 and TRBJ2-7; no definite D call. CDR3 length: 14 residues. The germline V and J ends were trimmed by 7 bases and 1 base, with 14 bases remaining between them. Germline CDR1 and CDR2: MDHEN and SYDVKM. This CDR3 is CASISRRISYEQYF. Here the CDR3 DNA reads TGTGCCAGCATATCCAGGCGGATATCCTACGAGCAGTACTTC.

The gene calls are TRBV5-4 and TRBJ1-1; unclear D gene. Germline V gives CDR1 SGHNT, CDR2 YYREEE (reference sequence). Trimming stripped 3 bases from V and 3 bases from J, with 6 bases between. This CDR3 is built from 12 residues. The CDR3 here is CASSWGDTEAFF. The CDR3 coding sequence is TGTGCCAGCAGCTGGGGTGACACTGAAGCTTTCTTT. The full variable domain, its missing parts supplied by reference TRBV5-4 and TRBJ1-1, is ETGVTQSPTHLIKTRGQQVTLRCSSQSGHNTVSWYQQALGQGPQFIFQYYREEENGRGNFPPRFSGLQFPNYSSELNVNALELDDSALYLCASSWGDTEAFFGQGTRLTVV.

J is TRBJ1-2 and V is TRBV28; D is unresolved. CDR1 and CDR2 from the germline V gene are MDHEN and SYDVKM. The CDR3 is made up of 13 amino acids. Trimming took 8 bases from V and 7 from J, leaving 17 bases between them. The CDR3: CASVKGGLGGYTF. CDR3 sequence (DNA): TGTGCCAGCGTCAAGGGCGGGTTGGGTGGCTACACCTTC.

This sequence joins TRBV30 and TRBJ1-2; the D gene is possibly TRBD1 (6 bases). CDR1 is GTSNPN and CDR2 is SVGIG in the germline V gene (reference sequence). Trimming cost V 0 bases and J 7 bases, with 9 bases left between them. The CDR3 is 12 residues long. The CDR3 region is CAWSVWGAGYTF. As DNA, the CDR3 is TGTGCCTGGAGTGTATGGGGGGCTGGCTACACCTTC. The whole variable domain, filled in from reference TRBV30 and TRBJ1-2, reads SQTIHQWPATLVQPVGSPLSLECTVEGTSNPNLYWYRQAAGRGLQLLFYSVGIGQISSEVPQNLSASRPQDRQFILSSKKLLLSDSGFYLCAWSVWGAGYTFGSGTRLTVV.

The chain recombines TRBV9 with TRBJ1-4, with D perhaps matching TRBD1 (5 bases). V dropped 2 bases and J dropped 7 bases, with 15 bases sitting between them. Germline lookup yields CDR1 SGDLS and CDR2 YYNGEE. The CDR3 covers 15 residues. This CDR3 reads CASSVAAGKGEKLFF. CDR3 nucleotide sequence: TGTGCCAGCAGCGTGGCGGCAGGGAAGGGTGAAAAACTGTTTTTT.

V usage is TRBV11-2 and J usage is TRBJ2-5, with a tentative D call TRBD1 (8 bases). Trimming cost V 6 bases and J 4 bases, with 15 bases left between them. This CDR3 is 14 amino acids long. Germline V CDR1 and CDR2: SGHAT, FQNNGV. The CDR3 DNA sequence: TGTGCCAGCAGACCGACAGGGGAGGGAGAGACCCAGTACTTC. It codes for CASRPTGEGETQYF.

The CDR3: CASSSGQTQETQYF. CDR3 nucleotide sequence: TGTGCCAGCAGCAGCGGACAGACCCAAGAGACCCAGTACTTC. This sequence joins TRBV11-1 and TRBJ2-5; a weak D match, TRBD1 (6 bases). Germline V gene lookup returns CDR1 SGHAT and CDR2 FQDESV (reference sequence). This CDR3 is 14 amino acids long. The ends were cut back, 5 bases at V and 1 base at J, with 11 bases in the middle.

The rearrangement uses TRBV10-3 and TRBJ1-3, with 9 positions matching TRBD1. After removal of 10 bases from V and 0 bases from J, the junction contained 7 bases not matched to a gene. This CDR3 is built from 15 residues. Germline V gene sequence: CDR1 ENHRY, CDR2 SYGVKD. For the CDR3, the DNA is TGTGCCAGGAAGGACAGGGGCAACTCTGGAAACACCATATATTTT. Translating gives CARKDRGNSGNTIYF.

This clone has just one count. This rearrangement joins TRBV6-5 to TRBJ1-2; 9 bases match TRBD1. V trimming: 5 bases; J trimming: 8 bases; junction bases outside the gene matches: 6. Germline V lookup: CDR1 MNHEY, CDR2 SVGAGI. The CDR3 runs to 13 residues. DNA of the CDR3: TGTGCCAGCAGTCTCGACAGGGGGAGAGGCTACACCTTC. This gives the protein CASSLDRGRGYTF.

The J gene is TRBJ2-7, the V gene TRBV5-1, with a tentative D call TRBD1 (6 bases). The germline gives CDR1 SGHRS, CDR2 YFSETQ. Trimming pared 4 bases from V and 6 bases from J, leaving 14 bases between. The CDR3 sequence is 13 residues long. CDR3 bases: TGCGCCAGCAGCCCACAGGGTAGAGCCGAGCAGTACTTC. Amino acids: CASSPQGRAEQYF.

This chain connects TRBV30 to TRBJ1-1, with D unclear. The CDR3 totals 12 residues. Per the germline V gene, CDR1 is GTSNPN and CDR2 is SVGIG (reference sequence). Deletions cut 0 bases from V and 5 bases from J, with 7 bases between. The CDR3 loop is CAWSVGLTEAFF. CDR3 DNA: TGTGCCTGGAGTGTCGGGCTGACTGAAGCTTTCTTT.